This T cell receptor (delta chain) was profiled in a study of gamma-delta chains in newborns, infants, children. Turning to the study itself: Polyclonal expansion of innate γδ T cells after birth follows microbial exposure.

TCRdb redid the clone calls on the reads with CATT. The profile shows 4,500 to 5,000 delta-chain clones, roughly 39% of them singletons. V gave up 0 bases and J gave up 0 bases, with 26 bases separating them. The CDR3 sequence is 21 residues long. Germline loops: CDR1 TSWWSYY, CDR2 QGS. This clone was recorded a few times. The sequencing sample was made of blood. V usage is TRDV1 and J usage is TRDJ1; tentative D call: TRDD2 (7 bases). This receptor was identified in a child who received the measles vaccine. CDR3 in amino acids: CALGELGSFLRGDRYTDKLIF. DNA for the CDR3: TGTGCTCTTGGGGAACTGGGATCTTTCCTACGGGGGGACCGGTACACCGATAAACTCATCTTT.